The 20 T cell receptor beta chains in this list originate from one sample, sequenced in a study of T-cell memory formation after mild COVID-19. MiXCR, applied by TCRdb to the 5' RACE reads, yields one record per CDR3 protein. The sample yields about 250,000 distinct CDR3 sequences, just over 15% seen once. Sequences were obtained from PBMCs or a T cell subset sorted from them (not recorded which). All receptors come from an adult woman who had mild COVID-19 (a few samples of this study predate the infection). Cell type and time point are not known.

This sequence joins TRBV5-1 and TRBJ2-7, with 7 positions matching TRBD1. Germline V CDR1 and CDR2: SGHRS, YFSETQ. V lost 0 bases and J lost 5; bases outside the gene matches: 11. This CDR3 comprises 16 residues. The CDR3 DNA sequence: TGCGCCAGCAGCTTGGCCTCGACAGGGTTTGCCCACGAGCAGTACTTC. Translation gives CASSLASTGFAHEQYF.

The gene calls are TRBV5-6 and TRBJ1-1; 7 positions match TRBD1. The germline V gene has CDR1 SGHDT and CDR2 YYEEEE. The CDR3 loop spans 14 amino acids. The J segment lost 5 bases and the V segment lost 1 base, leaving 5 bases of the junction unmatched. CDR3 in DNA: TGTGCCAGCAGCTTGCGGAAGGGGGCAACTGAAGCTTTCTTT. It translates to CASSLRKGATEAFF. Based on the CDR3 plus reference TRBV5-6 and TRBJ1-1, the full variable domain is DAGVTQSPTHLIKTRGQQVTLRCSPKSGHDTVSWYQQALGQGPQFIFQYYEEEERQRGNFPDRFSGHQFPNYSSELNVNALLLGDSALYLCASSLRKGATEAFFGQGTRLTVV.

This clonotype was seen more than once but under ten times. The rearrangement links TRBV12-3 or TRBV12-4 to TRBJ1-5, with 7 nucleotides matching TRBD1. The CDR3 runs to 14 residues. V shed 10 bases and J 3 bases; nucleotides not matched to a gene: 9. The CDR3 DNA reads as TGTGCCACCCAGGGGGGGGGTCCCAATCAGCCCCAGCATTTT. As protein: CATQGGGPNQPQHF.

This clonotype was seen a handful of times. V and J are TRBV9 and TRBJ2-2; D remains ambiguous. Germline CDR1 SGDLS, CDR2 YYNGEE. The CDR3 extends over 12 amino acids. Between the trimmed V and J ends, which lost 2 bases and 5 bases, there was a span of 4 bases. The chain's CDR3 is CASSVSTGELFF. CDR3 nucleotides: TGTGCCAGCAGCGTTAGTACCGGGGAGCTGTTTTTT. The whole variable domain, remainder taken from reference TRBV9 and TRBJ2-2, is DSGVTQTPKHLITATGQRVTLRCSPRSGDLSVYWYQQSLDQGLQFLIQYYNGEERAKGNILERFSAQQFPDLHSELNLSSLELGDSALYFCASSVSTGELFFGEGSRLTVL.

This rearrangement joins TRBV7-9 to TRBJ1-4; TRBD1 might be the D (5 bases). Germline-derived CDR1 and CDR2 are SEHNR and FQNEAQ (reference sequence). Trimming shortened V by 0 bases and J by 7 bases, and 12 bases separated the two germline ends. The CDR3 contains 15 residues. The CDR3 loop reads CASSLAGAGGEKLFF. The CDR3 nucleotides are TGTGCCAGCAGCTTAGCCGGGGCGGGTGGTGAAAAACTGTTTTTT.

In its sample, this clonotype was seen a few times. The V call is TRBV7-8, the J call TRBJ2-3, with D possibly TRBD2 on 6 matching bases. CDR3 length: 14 amino acids. Germline V gives CDR1 SGHVS, CDR2 FQNEAQ. V gave up 7 bases and J gave up 8 bases, with 19 bases separating them. DNA of the CDR3: TGTGCCAGCATAATGGGAAGGACTACACCTACGCAGTATTTT. It codes for CASIMGRTTPTQYF.

The chain uses TRBV12-3 or TRBV12-4 and TRBJ2-7; perhaps TRBD2 as D (5 bases). Trimming shortened V by 3 bases and J by 1 base, and 7 bases separated the two germline ends. The CDR3 loop spans 13 amino acids. CDR3 coding DNA: TGTGCCAGCAGTTTTGAGGGTTCCTACGAGCAGTACTTC. Translated: CASSFEGSYEQYF.

This clonotype was seen a few times. The rearrangement joins TRBV3-1 to TRBJ2-1; TRBD2 is a possible D gene (5 bases). Trimming cost V 3 bases and J 6 bases, with 15 bases left between them. This CDR3 is 15 amino acids long. Germline-derived CDR1 and CDR2 are LGHDT and YNNKEL (reference sequence). The CDR3 region is CASSQPMLRGNEQFF. The CDR3 region has the DNA TGTGCCAGCAGCCAGCCAATGCTTCGGGGCAATGAGCAGTTCTTC.

The chain links TRBV15 to TRBJ2-7; 10 bases are shared with TRBD2. The V gene's germline CDR1 is LNHNV and CDR2 YYDKDF (reference sequence). V lost 5 bases, J lost 5 bases, and 9 bases stayed unmatched. The CDR3 is made up of 15 amino acids. The CDR3 region has the DNA TGTGCCACCAGCGAGGGAGTAGCGGGAGGCCACGAGCAGTACTTC. This gives the protein CATSEGVAGGHEQYF.

This clonotype was detected a few times. J is TRBJ2-3 and V is TRBV25-1; no definite D call. Germline V lookup: CDR1 MGHDK, CDR2 SYGVNS. The CDR3 extends over 13 amino acids. The V end was cut by 4 bases, the J end by 4 bases, with 9 bases between. The CDR3: CASSAATADTQYF. CDR3 nucleotide sequence: TGTGCCAGCAGTGCCGCAACGGCAGATACGCAGTATTTT.

This clonotype occurred a few times. This chain uses TRBV9 with TRBJ2-5; 13 bases match TRBD2. Germline V lookup: CDR1 SGDLS, CDR2 YYNGEE. V shed 3 bases and J 5 bases; nucleotides not matched to a gene: 19. The CDR3 length is 20 residues. The CDR3 DNA follows: TGTGCCAGCAGCGCCACGGGAGGGATTGGACTAGCGGGAGAGGGCGAGACCCAGTACTTC. It yields the protein CASSATGGIGLAGEGETQYF.

The rearrangement joins TRBV4-3 to TRBJ1-1; the D gene is possibly TRBD1 (5 bases). This CDR3 has 15 amino acids. Germline assignment: CDR1 LGHNA and CDR2 YSLEER. V lost 1 base to trimming and J lost 4 bases, with 13 bases between them. The CDR3 spells CASSQGMGRVTEAFF. The CDR3 nucleotides read TGCGCCAGCAGCCAAGGAATGGGGCGGGTCACTGAAGCTTTCTTT.

This clonotype was seen only a few times. The chain couples TRBV19 to TRBJ2-2, with D possibly being TRBD2 (5 bases). The germline gives CDR1 LNHDA, CDR2 SQIVND (reference sequence). V was cut by 7 bases and J by 8 bases, with 8 bases left in between. CDR3 size: 11 residues. This CDR3 reads CASTVAGELFF. For the CDR3, the DNA is TGTGCCAGTACAGTAGCGGGGGAGCTGTTTTTT.

This clonotype was seen only a few times. V and J are TRBV5-4 and TRBJ1-1; TRBD1 agrees at 8 bases. The CDR3 loop spans 14 amino acids. The germline V gene encodes CDR1 SGHNT and CDR2 YYREEE (reference sequence). V dropped 4 bases and J dropped 4; count of bases not matched to a gene: 6. The CDR3 nucleotides are TGTGCCAGCAGCCTGACAGGGGATACCACTGAAGCTTTCTTT. It is translated as CASSLTGDTTEAFF.

This clonotype was recorded at least ten times. This sequence joins TRBV7-2 and TRBJ2-3; D is unresolved. V lost 5 bases and J 3 bases, leaving 9 bases between the germline ends. Germline assignment: CDR1 SGHTA and CDR2 FQGNSA. This CDR3 contains 13 residues. The CDR3 is CASSTRRTDTQYF. The DNA for the CDR3 is TGTGCCAGCAGCACCCGTAGAACAGATACGCAGTATTTT.

The chain combines TRBV24-1 with TRBJ2-3; the D call may be TRBD1 or TRBD2 (6 bases each). Germline V CDR1 and CDR2: KGHDR, SFDVKD. V was clipped by 2 bases and J by 4 bases, with 21 bases between them. The CDR3 runs 18 residues. In DNA form, the CDR3 reads TGTGCCACCAGTGATTCGCCCGGAGCAGGGGAGGTGGCAGATACGCAGTATTTT. Amino acid sequence: CATSDSPGAGEVADTQYF.

The chain is built from TRBV4-3 and TRBJ1-6; D is uncertain. Germline CDR1 LGHNA, CDR2 YSLEER. V shed 1 base and J shed 10 bases, with 11 bases lying between them. The CDR3 contains 14 residues. CDR3 in DNA: TGCGCCAGCAGCCAAGGTCCGGCGGGGTCACCCCTCCACTTT. This codes for CASSQGPAGSPLHF.

CDR3: CASSVRGQGQYF. The CDR3 nucleotides read TGTGCCAGCAGTGTAAGAGGACAGGGGCAGTACTTC. The V call is TRBV2, the J call TRBJ2-7; 8 bases agree with TRBD1. The germline V gene has CDR1 SNHLY and CDR2 FYNNEI. Unmatched junction bases numbered 5, after V lost 4 bases and J lost 9 bases. This CDR3 region has 12 residues.

This clonotype was seen a handful of times. V gene TRBV2 combines with J gene TRBJ1-4, with 8 bases fitting TRBD1. Germline lookup yields CDR1 SNHLY and CDR2 FYNNEI. This CDR3 spans 13 amino acids. Trimming at V came to 6 bases and at J to 8 bases, leaving 5 bases not matched to a gene. CDR3 sequence reads: CASSDRGGEKLFF. CDR3 bases: TGTGCCAGCAGCGACAGGGGAGGAGAAAAACTGTTTTTT.

The chain links TRBV7-9 to TRBJ1-1, with 9 positions matching TRBD1. Losses at the gene ends were 4 bases for V and 11 bases for J; bases not matched to a gene: 11. CDR1 and CDR2 from the germline V gene are SEHNR and FQNEAQ (reference sequence). The CDR3 sequence is 14 residues long. Written as DNA, the CDR3 is TGTGCCAGCAGCTCCGGACAGGGGTGGGTTCCGGCTTTCTTT. It codes for CASSSGQGWVPAFF.